Below, 22 T cell receptor beta chains from the same sample are listed, as sequenced in a study of blood T cell repertoires in COVID-19. Sequenced by immunoSEQ multiplex PCR; TCRdb stores in-frame clones only, minus some. The sample includes 97,000 or so clones, about nine tenths of them seen just once. The material sequenced was peripheral blood. Source of these receptors: a woman aged 45-60 years with COVID-19, enrolled during active disease.

The chain carries TRBV12-3 or TRBV12-4 and TRBJ1-4; 7 bases align to TRBD1. After removal of 6 bases from V and 6 bases from J, the junction contained 4 bases not matched to a gene. The CDR3 has 13 amino acids. CDR3: CASSSGQDEKLFF. DNA for the CDR3: TGTGCCAGCAGCTCCGGACAGGATGAAAAACTGTTTTTT.

The genes are TRBV4-1 and TRBJ2-1; D is perhaps TRBD2 (5 bases). Per the germline V gene, CDR1 is MGHRA and CDR2 is YSYEKL. Trimming left V 1 base short and J 9 bases short, with 7 bases between. The CDR3 is 12 amino acids. CDR3 in DNA: TGCGCCAGCAGCCAAGGTGGAGGTGAGCAGTTCTTC. It is translated as CASSQGGGEQFF.

This chain connects TRBV25-1 to TRBJ2-5; possible D gene TRBD2, 5 bases. Trimming removed 7 bases from V and 4 bases from J, with 16 bases in between. The CDR3 length is 14 residues. Germline values: CDR1 MGHDK, CDR2 SYGVNS. The chain's CDR3 is CASTERGVGETQYF. The CDR3 bases are TGTGCCAGCACCGAACGGGGAGTAGGAGAGACCCAGTACTTC.

The chain uses TRBV20-1 and TRBJ2-7; TRBD2 is a possible D gene (6 bases). Germline CDR1 DFQATT, CDR2 SNEGSKA (reference sequence). The V gene lost 4 bases and the J gene lost 4 bases, with 8 bases spanning the gap. The CDR3 has 11 amino acids. The DNA for the CDR3 is TGCAGTGCTACGGGAGAGTACGAGCAGTACTTC. Its protein product is CSATGEYEQYF.

The genes are TRBV7-9 and TRBJ1-2; TRBD1 matches 10 bases. The V segment lost 3 bases and the J segment 3 bases; nucleotides outside the gene matches: 4. The CDR3 spans 15 residues. Germline V gene data show CDR1 as SEHNR and CDR2 as FQNEAQ (reference sequence). CDR3 sequence reads: CASSFRTGGYYGYTF. The DNA for the CDR3 is TGTGCCAGCAGCTTTAGGACAGGGGGATACTATGGCTACACCTTC.

This chain connects TRBV5-6 to TRBJ2-2, with a weak D call TRBD2 (5 bases). The CDR3 runs 15 residues. V was clipped by 2 bases and J by 1 base, with 9 bases between them. CDR1 and CDR2 from the germline V gene are SGHDT and YYEEEE. The CDR3 protein is CASSFFGENTGELFF. The CDR3 coding sequence is TGTGCCAGCAGCTTTTTCGGGGAGAACACCGGGGAGCTGTTTTTT.

The gene calls are TRBV2 and TRBJ1-4, with 7 bases aligning to TRBD1. J lost 8 bases, V lost 4 bases, and 1 base had no gene match. Germline V gives CDR1 SNHLY, CDR2 FYNNEI. This CDR3 spans 12 amino acids. The CDR3 protein is CASSVRGEKLFF. In DNA form, the CDR3 reads TGTGCCAGCAGTGTCAGGGGGGAAAAACTGTTTTTT.

The genes are TRBV30 and TRBJ1-2, with TRBD1 matching over 10 bases. CDR1 is GTSNPN and CDR2 is SVGIG in the germline V gene (reference sequence). Unmatched junction bases numbered 5, after V lost 1 base and J lost 0 bases. The CDR3 is made up of 16 amino acids. CDR3 in amino acids: CAWSAGQGTSNYGYTF. The CDR3 nucleotides read TGTGCCTGGAGTGCGGGACAGGGGACTTCTAACTATGGCTACACCTTC.

The sample holds one count of this clone. The rearrangement links TRBV30 to TRBJ1-5, with 8 bases aligning to TRBD1. CDR3 size: 16 residues. V shed 2 bases and J 4 bases; nucleotides not matched to a gene: 10. Germline CDR1 reads GTSNPN; CDR2 reads SVGIG (reference sequence). The CDR3 coding sequence is TGTGCCTGGAGTCGGTCCGGACAGGGCTTTAATCAGCCCCAGCATTTT. It encodes CAWSRSGQGFNQPQHF. Full variable domain (outside the CDR3, taken from reference TRBV30 and TRBJ1-5): SQTIHQWPATLVQPVGSPLSLECTVEGTSNPNLYWYRQAAGRGLQLLFYSVGIGQISSEVPQNLSASRPQDRQFILSSKKLLLSDSGFYLCAWSRSGQGFNQPQHFGDGTRLSIL.

This chain uses TRBV30 with TRBJ1-2; 11 bases agree with TRBD1. The length of the CDR3 is 14 residues. V lost 5 bases to trimming and J lost 4 bases; unmatched junction nucleotides: 6. Germline V lookup: CDR1 GTSNPN, CDR2 SVGIG (reference sequence). The CDR3 coding sequence is TGTGCCTGGGGACAGGGGGCGAATACCTATGGCTACACCTTC. Amino acids: CAWGQGANTYGYTF.

The chain is built from TRBV2 and TRBJ1-2; unclear D gene. This CDR3 is built from 14 residues. Germline values: CDR1 SNHLY, CDR2 FYNNEI. Trimming cost V 6 bases and J 2 bases, with 13 bases left between them. Written as DNA, the CDR3 is TGTGCCAGCAGAAGTGGACTGATGAACTATGGCTACACCTTC. Amino acids: CASRSGLMNYGYTF.

This clone appeared once. The rearrangement links TRBV11-3 to TRBJ2-3, with TRBD2 matching over 7 bases. Looked up from germline, CDR1 is SGHNT and CDR2 is YENEEA. The CDR3 extends over 14 amino acids. Trimming at V came to 7 bases and at J to 9 bases, leaving 13 bases not matched to a gene. In DNA form, the CDR3 reads TGTGCCAGCACCACTCCCTCCGGGCGGGGGACGCAGTATTTT. Translating gives CASTTPSGRGTQYF.

In its sample, this clone was seen once. The rearrangement uses TRBV30 and TRBJ2-4; 9 bases are shared with TRBD1. CDR1 is GTSNPN, CDR2 SVGIG, per germline (reference sequence). V lost 2 bases, J lost 2 bases, and 4 bases stayed unmatched. The CDR3 totals 15 residues. The CDR3 DNA reads TGTGCCTGGAGTCCACAGGGGGCGTCCAAAAACATTCAGTACTTC. The encoded protein is CAWSPQGASKNIQYF.

The V and J genes are TRBV19 and TRBJ1-3, with D possibly TRBD1 on 6 matching bases. V was trimmed by 3 bases and J by 2 bases, leaving 8 bases between them. The CDR3 sequence is 14 residues long. CDR1 is LNHDA and CDR2 is SQIVND in the germline V gene (reference sequence). The CDR3 protein is CASSMGAAGNTIYF. CDR3 coding DNA: TGTGCCAGTAGTATGGGGGCAGCTGGAAACACCATATATTTT.

The V gene is TRBV15, the J gene TRBJ2-4; the match to TRBD1 covers 8 bases. The germline CDR1 and CDR2 sequences are LNHNV and YYDKDF (reference sequence). Trimming at V came to 0 bases and at J to 8 bases, leaving 6 bases not matched to a gene. CDR3 size: 15 residues. The DNA of the CDR3 is TGTGCCACCAGCAGAGATTCAGGGGGCTTGGACATTCAGTACTTC. It codes for CATSRDSGGLDIQYF.

This sequence joins TRBV4-1 and TRBJ1-1, with 9 bases that match TRBD1. The CDR3 has 15 amino acids. V lost 7 bases and J lost 5; bases outside the gene matches: 11. Germline V CDR1 and CDR2: MGHRA, YSYEKL. CDR3 protein: CASTTGTGQITEAFF. The CDR3 DNA is TGCGCCAGCACCACCGGGACAGGGCAAATAACTGAAGCTTTCTTT.

The chain has TRBV9 and TRBJ2-5; 11 nucleotides agree with TRBD2. There are 15 residues in the CDR3. V trimming: 4 bases; J trimming: 2 bases; junction bases outside the gene matches: 4. The germline gives CDR1 SGDLS, CDR2 YYNGEE. CDR3 region: CASSRRLAGQETQYF. DNA of the CDR3: TGTGCCAGCAGCCGCCGACTAGCGGGGCAAGAGACCCAGTACTTC.

The chain uses TRBV5-1 and TRBJ2-3; TRBD2 agrees at 8 bases. Losses at the gene ends were 3 bases for V and 3 bases for J; bases not matched to a gene: 6. The V gene's germline CDR1 is SGHRS and CDR2 YFSETQ. The CDR3 covers 15 residues. The CDR3 coding sequence is TGCGCCAGCAGCTCAGCGGGGGCCCGGACAGATACGCAGTATTTT. Its protein product is CASSSAGARTDTQYF.

This clone was seen more than once but under ten times. The gene calls are TRBV7-9 and TRBJ2-7; 7 bases are shared with TRBD1. The trim removed 5 bases at V and 7 bases at J, leaving 17 bases unmatched. Germline V gives CDR1 SEHNR, CDR2 FQNEAQ (reference sequence). This CDR3 is built from 16 residues. Here the CDR3 reads CASSTPPTGVDGEQYF. CDR3 bases: TGTGCCAGCAGCACCCCGCCCACAGGGGTTGACGGGGAGCAGTACTTC.

The rearrangement uses TRBV24-1 and TRBJ2-6; D might be TRBD1 (6 bases). CDR3 length: 17 amino acids. Germline assignment: CDR1 KGHDR and CDR2 SFDVKD. Trimming cost V 6 bases and J 1 base, with 15 bases left between them. The CDR3 region is CATSTPTGLSGANVLTF. The CDR3 DNA reads as TGTGCCACCAGTACCCCCACAGGGTTATCTGGGGCCAACGTCCTGACTTTC.

The chain recombines TRBV18 with TRBJ2-3; 14 bases fit TRBD2. CDR1 KGHSH and CDR2 LQKENI come from the germline V gene. This CDR3 comprises 17 residues. V dropped 3 bases and J dropped 5; count of bases not matched to a gene: 7. CDR3 sequence (DNA): TGTGCCAGCTCACCGGCCCGACTAGCGGGGGGGCTAGATACGCAGTATTTT. Protein product: CASSPARLAGGLDTQYF. The full variable domain, completed using reference TRBV18 and TRBJ2-3, is NAGVMQNPRHLVRRRGQEARLRCSPMKGHSHVYWYRQLPEEGLKFMVYLQKENIIDESGMPKERFSAEFPKEGPSILRIQQVVRGDSAAYFCASSPARLAGGLDTQYFGPGTRLTVL.

In its sample, this clone was seen once. This chain joins TRBV23-1 and TRBJ2-1, with TRBD1 as a possible D gene (7 bases). TRBV23-1 is marked as an open reading frame, function uncertain. V was pared by 2 bases and J by 14 bases, with 22 bases between. CDR3 length: 15 amino acids. Here the CDR3 DNA reads TGCGCCAGCAGTCAACCGGCGGGGACAGTCGAGAAAGAGTTCTTC. Translating gives CASSQPAGTVEKEFF.